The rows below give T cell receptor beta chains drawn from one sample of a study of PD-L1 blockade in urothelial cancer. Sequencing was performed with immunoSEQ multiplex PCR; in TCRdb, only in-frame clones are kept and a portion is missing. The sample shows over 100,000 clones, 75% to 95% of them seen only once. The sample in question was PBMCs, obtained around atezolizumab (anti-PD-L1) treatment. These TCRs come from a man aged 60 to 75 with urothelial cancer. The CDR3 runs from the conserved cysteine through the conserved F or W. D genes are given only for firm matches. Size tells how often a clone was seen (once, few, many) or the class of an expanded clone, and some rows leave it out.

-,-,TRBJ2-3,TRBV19,CASSWRKSTDTQYF,TGTGCCAGTAGTTGGAGAAAGAGCACAGATACGCAGTATTTT
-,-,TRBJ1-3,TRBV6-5,CASSYKPGAGNTIYF,TGTGCCAGCAGTTACAAGCCGGGGGCTGGAAACACCATATATTTT
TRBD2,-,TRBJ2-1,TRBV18,CASSPTKTSGSYNEQFF,TGTGCCAGCTCACCAACGAAGACTAGCGGGTCCTACAATGAGCAGTTCTTC
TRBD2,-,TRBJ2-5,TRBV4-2,CASNGGGETQYF,TGTGCCAGCAATGGGGGGGGAGAGACCCAGTACTTC
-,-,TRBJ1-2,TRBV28,CAGKGGDGYGYTF,TGTGCCGGAAAAGGAGGGGATGGATATGGCTACACCTTC
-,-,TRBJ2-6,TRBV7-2,CASSFQGSGANVLTF,TGTGCCAGCAGCTTCCAGGGCTCTGGGGCCAACGTCCTGACTTTC
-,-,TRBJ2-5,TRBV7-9,CASSPEQGWETQYF,TGTGCCAGCAGCCCCGAACAGGGTTGGGAGACCCAGTACTTC
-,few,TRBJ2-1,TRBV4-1,CASSQIVPRGSFYNEQFF,TGCGCCAGCAGCCAAATCGTTCCCCGGGGATCGTTCTACAATGAGCAGTTCTTC
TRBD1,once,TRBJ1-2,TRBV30,CACTQGTEYGYTF,TGTGCCTGTACACAGGGGACGGAGTATGGCTACACCTTC
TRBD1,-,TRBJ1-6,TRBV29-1,CSVSFGTGGLTLHF,TGCAGCGTGAGCTTCGGGACAGGGGGACTAACCCTCCACTTT
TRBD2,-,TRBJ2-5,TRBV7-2,CASSFQRGGGETQYF,TGTGCCAGCAGCTTCCAGCGGGGGGGCGGGGAGACCCAGTACTTC
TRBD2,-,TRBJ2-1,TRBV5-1,CASSYQTGTSGGPYEQFF,TGCGCCAGCAGCTATCAAACAGGGACTAGCGGGGGCCCGTATGAGCAGTTCTTC
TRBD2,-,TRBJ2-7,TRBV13,CASSNGLAGFSPYEQYF,TGTGCCAGCAGCAACGGACTAGCGGGATTTTCACCCTACGAGCAGTACTTC
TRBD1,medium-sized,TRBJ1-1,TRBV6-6,CASRTGGLGTEAFF,TGTGCCAGCCGTACAGGGGGGTTGGGGACTGAAGCTTTCTTT
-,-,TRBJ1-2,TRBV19,CASKIGGETNYGYTF,TGTGCCAGTAAGATCGGAGGGGAAACCAACTATGGCTACACCTTC
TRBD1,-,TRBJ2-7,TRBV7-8,CASSPQTRGTGGREQYF,TGTGCCAGCAGCCCCCAAACAAGAGGGACAGGGGGACGGGAGCAGTACTTC
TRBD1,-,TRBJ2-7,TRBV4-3,CASSQDYAGGVRQYF,TGCGCCAGCAGCCAAGATTACGCAGGGGGCGTTCGGCAGTACTTC
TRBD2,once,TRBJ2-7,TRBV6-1,CAGSGAGGESYEQYF,TGTGCCGGCAGTGGGGCTGGGGGGGAATCCTACGAGCAGTACTTC
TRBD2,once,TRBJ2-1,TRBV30,CAWSVQAGSYNEQFF,TGTGCCTGGAGTGTACAAGCGGGGTCCTACAATGAGCAGTTCTTC
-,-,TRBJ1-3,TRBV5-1,CASSPEGSGNTIYF,TGCGCCAGCAGCCCCGAGGGTTCTGGAAACACCATATATTTT
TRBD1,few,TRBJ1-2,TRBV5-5,CASSLDVSRQGIGYTF,TGTGCCAGCAGCTTGGACGTATCTCGACAGGGTATCGGCTACACCTTC
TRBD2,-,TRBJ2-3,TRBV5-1,CASSLMGGVGDTQYF,TGCGCCAGCAGCTTAATGGGGGGGGTCGGAGATACGCAGTATTTT
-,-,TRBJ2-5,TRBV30,CAWSQGETQYF,TGTGCCTGGAGTCAGGGCGAGACCCAGTACTTC
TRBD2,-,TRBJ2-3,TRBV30,CAWSGLAGVTDTQYF,TGTGCCTGGAGTGGTCTAGCGGGAGTGACAGATACGCAGTATTTT
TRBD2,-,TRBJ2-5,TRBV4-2,CASSPGLAEETQYF,TGTGCCAGCAGCCCGGGACTAGCGGAAGAGACCCAGTACTTC
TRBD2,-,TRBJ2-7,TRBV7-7,CASSLGSGGSYEQYF,TGTGCCAGCAGCTTAGGTAGCGGGGGGTCCTACGAGCAGTACTTC
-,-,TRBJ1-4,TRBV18,CASSLTGFNEKLFF,TGTGCCAGCTCTTTAACAGGGTTTAATGAAAAACTGTTTTTT
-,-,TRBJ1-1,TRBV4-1,CASSQDMPGKTAFF,TGCGCCAGCAGCCAAGATATGCCAGGGAAAACAGCTTTCTTT
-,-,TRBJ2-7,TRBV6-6,CASLKLAGSYEQYF,TGTGCCAGCCTAAAACTGGCAGGCTCCTACGAGCAGTACTTC
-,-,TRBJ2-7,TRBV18,CASSPPEVPYEQYF,TGTGCCAGCTCACCTCCCGAGGTCCCCTACGAGCAGTACTTC
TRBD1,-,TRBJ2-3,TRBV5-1,CASRKGQANTDTQYF,TGCGCCAGCAGAAAAGGACAGGCGAACACAGATACGCAGTATTTT
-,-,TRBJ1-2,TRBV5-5,CASSFGVSNYGYTF,TGTGCCAGCAGCTTCGGGGTTTCTAACTATGGCTACACCTTC
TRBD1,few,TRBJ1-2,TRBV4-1,CASSHPGQGVYGYTF,TGCGCCAGCAGCCATCCGGGACAGGGTGTTTATGGCTACACCTTC
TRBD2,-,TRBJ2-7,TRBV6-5,CASSYRQLAGSEQYF,TGTGCCAGCAGTTACCGCCAACTAGCGGGCTCCGAGCAGTACTTC
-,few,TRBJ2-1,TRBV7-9,CASSLEGAGNEQFF,TGTGCCAGCAGCTTAGAGGGGGCGGGAAATGAGCAGTTCTTC
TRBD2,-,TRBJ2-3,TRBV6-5,CASRPTSGTDTQYF,TGTGCCAGCAGACCAACTAGCGGAACAGATACGCAGTATTTT
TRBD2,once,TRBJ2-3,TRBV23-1,CASTPRPAGGRSDTQYF,TGCGCCAGCACCCCGCGCCCAGCGGGGGGGCGCTCAGATACGCAGTATTTT
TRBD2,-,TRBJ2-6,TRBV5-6,CASSPWRGGSTGANVLTF,TGTGCCAGCAGCCCTTGGAGGGGAGGGTCCACTGGGGCCAACGTCCTGACTTTC
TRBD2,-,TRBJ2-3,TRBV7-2,CASSRGNSGATSTDTQYF,TGTGCCAGCAGCCGAGGGAATAGCGGGGCGACTAGCACAGATACGCAGTATTTT
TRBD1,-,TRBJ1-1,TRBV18,CASSPTGQGYTEAFF,TGTGCCAGCTCACCGACTGGACAGGGCTACACTGAAGCTTTCTTT
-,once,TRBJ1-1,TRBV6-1,CASSEAYGAAEAFF,TGTGCCAGCAGTGAAGCATATGGGGCAGCAGAAGCTTTCTTT
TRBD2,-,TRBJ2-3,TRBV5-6,CASSFFQTSGSDTQYF,TGTGCCAGCAGCTTTTTCCAGACTAGCGGTTCAGATACGCAGTATTTT
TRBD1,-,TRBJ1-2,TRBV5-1,CASSLAPNIIQGLQGGYTF,TGCGCCAGCAGCTTGGCCCCAAACATAATACAGGGGTTGCAGGGTGGCTACACCTTC
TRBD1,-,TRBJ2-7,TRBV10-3,CAISESTGGSYEQYF,TGTGCCATCAGTGAGTCGACAGGGGGTTCCTACGAGCAGTACTTC
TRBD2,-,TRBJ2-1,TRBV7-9,CASSLVAGGSGEQFF,TGTGCCAGCAGCTTAGTTGCGGGGGGTTCCGGTGAGCAGTTCTTC
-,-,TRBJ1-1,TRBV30,CAWSSLMAGSITEAFF,TGTGCCTGGAGTTCTTTGATGGCAGGGTCGATTACTGAAGCTTTCTTT